This T cell receptor beta chain comes out of a study of early T cells in non-severe SARS-CoV-2 infection. The TCR library protocol was used to attach unique molecular identifiers. These identifiers were attached to individual cDNA molecules. TCRdb reprocessed the 5' RACE reads with MiXCR, giving one entry per CDR3 protein. The profile shows about 110,000 distinct CDR3 sequences, roughly 11% of them singletons. The V gene's germline CDR1 is MGHDK and CDR2 SYGVNS. The CDR3 is made up of 14 amino acids. Trimming stripped 10 bases from V and 5 bases from J, with 17 bases between. The receptor was derived from an adult who was a healthcare worker with PCR-confirmed SARS-CoV-2 infection or an uninfected control (not recorded which). The specimen sequenced was whole blood. The rearrangement uses TRBV25-1 and TRBJ1-4; D is uncertain. In nucleotides, the CDR3 is TGTGCCACCAGCATGGGCATCCGGAATGAAAAACTGTTTTTT. It specifies CATSMGIRNEKLFF. Full variable domain (rest looked up from reference TRBV25-1 and TRBJ1-4): EADIYQTPRYLVIGTGKKITLECSQTMGHDKMYWYQQDPGMELHLIHYSYGVNSTEKGDLSSESTVSRIRTEHFPLTLESARPSHTSQYLCATSMGIRNEKLFFGSGTQLSVL.